What follows describes a single TCR beta chain. Its cognate antigen is unknown. This sample was included in a study of T cell repertoires in cytomegalovirus infection. Study at large: Recently described HLA-C-restricted plus well-studied HLA-B-restricted CMV epitopes were used. Matching HLA type, along with CMV infection, was indicated by public TCR beta signatures.

General study findings and limits: People with CMV and the relevant HLA were identified by cumulative public TCR beta family frequency. There were HLA-C-restricted CMV-specific TCR beta clonotypes dominating the ex vivo response.

CDR3 length equals 15 residues. V was shortened by 3 bases and J by 3 bases, with 12 bases between the two germline ends. CDR1 is LNHDA and CDR2 is SQIVND in the germline V gene (reference sequence). TCRdb passed the reads through MiXCR, listing each CDR3 protein once. The table lists fewer than 350,000 distinct CDR3 sequences, just under 30% of them singletons. The chain recombines TRBV19 with TRBJ2-1, with a tentative D call TRBD2 (6 bases). The sequenced sample was cultured PBMCs, obtained from culture after CMV antigen stimulation. This clonotype was obtained from a human donor in good health (CMV status not recorded). Some clones in this sample may be carry-over from other donors' samples. The CDR3 region is CASSIGDSFYNEQFF. The DNA for the CDR3 is TGTGCCAGTAGTATCGGGGACTCATTCTACAATGAGCAGTTCTTC.